This T cell receptor (beta chain) is drawn from a study of shared clonotypes between healthy human individuals. Repertoires were generated with immunoSEQ multiplex PCR, while TCRdb's copy carries only in-frame clones and drops some. Among about 380,000 clones listed, 96% were seen once. The TCR sequence derives from a man under 40 in good health. The material sequenced was memory CD8+ T cells sorted from blood. Subset given: CD45RO+ cells pooled with CCR7-negative TemRA cells.

The DNA of the CDR3 is TGTGCCAGCAGCTTAGGAGCGGGAGGAACAGATACGCAGTATTTT. It translates to CASSLGAGGTDTQYF. The chain combines TRBV11-1 with TRBJ2-3, with 9 bases aligning to TRBD2. The CDR3 loop spans 15 amino acids. Germline CDR1 reads SGHAT; CDR2 reads FQDESV (reference sequence). V lost 1 base to trimming and J lost 3 bases; unmatched junction nucleotides: 2.